The T cell receptor beta chain described here comes from a study of CD8+ T cells in alopecia areata. Overall study results and limits: Among patients, TCR sharing was less clear than in mice, a difference possibly due in part to HLA diversity in the patient population. For lesional scalp, especially alopecia totalis/universalis, clonality was higher than in normal scalp.

Once RNA had been extracted, it was reverse transcribed into cDNA to act as the sequencing template. Data came from immunoSEQ multiplex PCR; TCRdb stores just in-frame clones and leaves some out. The sample records under 35,000 clones, 60% to 85% being singletons. In regard to this clone: Its cognate antigen is unknown.

Peripheral blood and lesional scalp punch biopsies came from alopecia areata patients. The receptor comes from a human donor with alopecia areata. Sequencing was done on a sample of NKG2D-low CD8+ T cells sorted from blood.

CDR3 residues: CASTMGHLGTDTQYF. The CDR3 nucleotides read TGTGCCAGTACTATGGGGCACCTAGGCACAGATACGCAGTATTTT. The chain joins TRBV19 to TRBJ2-3; D is perhaps TRBD1 (5 bases). The length of the CDR3 is 15 residues. The germline CDR1 and CDR2 sequences are LNHDA and SQIVND (reference sequence). V dropped 7 bases and J dropped 1 base, with 15 bases sitting between them.